This T cell receptor (beta chain) derives from a study of CD8+ T cells in alopecia areata. Overall study: Tofacitinib therapy took 6 to 18 months; 6 months off drug came after.

CDR3 length: 12 residues. V lost 8 bases, J lost 7 bases, and 8 bases stayed unmatched. RNA was extracted and reverse transcribed into cDNA as the sequencing template. Sequencing used immunoSEQ multiplex PCR; TCRdb keeps in-frame clones, though not all of them. The sample gives approximately 200,000 clones, 50% to 60% of which show up once; approximately 3.5% is in the top ten. Treatment here: oral pan-JAK inhibitor, 5-10 mg twice daily. V usage is TRBV23-1 and J usage is TRBJ2-7, with 7 bases that match TRBD2. TRBV23-1 is annotated as an ORF whose role is uncertain. The receptor comes from a human donor with alopecia areata. The material was CD4+ T cells sorted from blood, obtained at week 4, from a patient treated with tofacitinib. In DNA form, the CDR3 reads TGCGCCAGCGGGAAGGGACTACTAGAGCAGTACTTC. Its protein product is CASGKGLLEQYF.